These T cell receptor beta chains were read from a single sample in a study of CD8 T cells in ankylosing spondylitis. Using its own MiXCR run on the 5' RACE reads, TCRdb lists one record per CDR3 protein. The data show approximately 140,000 distinct CDR3 sequences, about a sixth seen once. Input material: blood, either unsorted or a sorted T cell fraction (not recorded which). These receptors all stem from a male donor with ankylosing spondylitis. The CDR3 runs from the conserved cysteine through the conserved F or W. Each record gives: D gene, CDR3 length, V gene, J gene, clone size, CDR3 DNA, CDR3 protein. D genes are given only for firm matches. Clone size is shown for a subset of rows, as once, few, many or a class of expanded clone.

d_gene: TRBD2
len: 15
v_gene: TRBV28
j_gene: TRBJ2-1
abundance: few
CDR3nt: TGTGCCAGCAGCTATACTAGCGGAAGTAGCAATGAGCAGTTCTTC
CDR3aa: CASSYTSGSSNEQFF

d_gene: NA
len: 12
v_gene: TRBV12-5
j_gene: TRBJ2-7
abundance: NA
CDR3nt: TGTGCTAGTGGGTTTGGCCCGGGTGAGCAGTACTTC
CDR3aa: CASGFGPGEQYF

d_gene: TRBD1
len: 19
v_gene: TRBV5-1
j_gene: TRBJ1-1
abundance: NA
CDR3nt: TGCGCCAGCAGCTACAAATATCGGACAGGGGGCCCTATGAACACTGAAGCTTTCTTT
CDR3aa: CASSYKYRTGGPMNTEAFF

d_gene: NA
len: 15
v_gene: TRBV4-3
j_gene: TRBJ2-7
abundance: many
CDR3nt: TGCGCCAGCAGCCAGGATAGCGGTAACTCCTACGAGCAGTACTTC
CDR3aa: CASSQDSGNSYEQYF

d_gene: NA
len: 15
v_gene: TRBV5-1
j_gene: TRBJ1-5
abundance: few
CDR3nt: TGCGCCAGCAGCTTGGTTGGTGGCCTCAATCAGCCCCAGCATTTT
CDR3aa: CASSLVGGLNQPQHF

d_gene: NA
len: 18
v_gene: TRBV9
j_gene: TRBJ1-2
abundance: NA
CDR3nt: TGTGCCAGCAGCGTAGGGGTAAGCAGAGTAGGTGTAAACTATGGCTACACCTTC
CDR3aa: CASSVGVSRVGVNYGYTF

d_gene: NA
len: 11
v_gene: TRBV29-1
j_gene: TRBJ1-1
abundance: NA
CDR3nt: TGCAGCGTTGCGGATATCTTTGGGGCTTTCTTT
CDR3aa: CSVADIFGAFF

d_gene: TRBD2
len: 14
v_gene: TRBV3-1
j_gene: TRBJ2-7
abundance: few
CDR3nt: TGTGCCAGCAGCCAAGCGGGAGGTCAATACGAGCAGTACTTC
CDR3aa: CASSQAGGQYEQYF

d_gene: NA
len: 13
v_gene: TRBV20-1
j_gene: TRBJ2-5
abundance: NA
CDR3nt: TGCAGTGCTAGGAGGTGGGAGGAGGAGACCCAGTACTTC
CDR3aa: CSARRWEEETQYF

d_gene: NA
len: 15
v_gene: TRBV5-6
j_gene: TRBJ2-1
abundance: NA
CDR3nt: TGTGCCAGCAGCTTGGAGGACAATTCCTACAATGAGCAGTTCTTC
CDR3aa: CASSLEDNSYNEQFF

d_gene: NA
len: 13
v_gene: TRBV12-3/TRBV12-4
j_gene: TRBJ2-7
abundance: NA
CDR3nt: TGTGCCAGCAGCCCAGGGGTGATCTACGAGCAGTACTTC
CDR3aa: CASSPGVIYEQYF

d_gene: NA
len: 14
v_gene: TRBV29-1
j_gene: TRBJ2-2
abundance: many
CDR3nt: TGCAGCTCAAGTGAACTTTCGACCGCCGGGGAGCTGTTTTTT
CDR3aa: CSSSELSTAGELFF

d_gene: TRBD1
len: 12
v_gene: TRBV9
j_gene: TRBJ1-2
abundance: NA
CDR3nt: TGTGCCAGCAGCGGGGGACAGGAAGGCTACACCTTC
CDR3aa: CASSGGQEGYTF

d_gene: NA
len: 13
v_gene: TRBV27
j_gene: TRBJ2-1
abundance: NA
CDR3nt: TGTGCCAGCAGTTTTGGACCCCTCTGGGTGCAGTTCTTC
CDR3aa: CASSFGPLWVQFF

d_gene: TRBD2
len: 16
v_gene: TRBV5-1
j_gene: TRBJ2-2
abundance: few
CDR3nt: TGCGCCAGCAGCGGCCCGGGACTAGCCCTCACCGGGGAGCTGTTTTTT
CDR3aa: CASSGPGLALTGELFF

d_gene: NA
len: 17
v_gene: TRBV4-1
j_gene: TRBJ2-1
abundance: NA
CDR3nt: TGCGCCAGCAGCCAAGCCGATTCAGGGTGGGAATACAATGAGCAGTTCTTC
CDR3aa: CASSQADSGWEYNEQFF

d_gene: TRBD2
len: 16
v_gene: TRBV7-8
j_gene: TRBJ2-1
abundance: few
CDR3nt: TGTGCCAGCAGCTCCGGGACTAGCGGGATCAAGTATGAGCAGTTCTTC
CDR3aa: CASSSGTSGIKYEQFF

d_gene: NA
len: 16
v_gene: TRBV4-1
j_gene: TRBJ2-3
abundance: few
CDR3nt: TGCGCCAGCAGCCTTACCTGGGCGGGTGCCACAGATACGCAGTATTTT
CDR3aa: CASSLTWAGATDTQYF

d_gene: TRBD1
len: 14
v_gene: TRBV10-3
j_gene: TRBJ2-3
abundance: NA
CDR3nt: TGTGCCATCAGCGGACAGGCACGCACAGATACGCAGTATTTT
CDR3aa: CAISGQARTDTQYF

d_gene: TRBD2
len: 17
v_gene: TRBV27
j_gene: TRBJ2-1
abundance: NA
CDR3nt: TGTGCCAGCAGTGCCCGACTAGCGGGACGGAACTACAATGAGCAGTTCTTC
CDR3aa: CASSARLAGRNYNEQFF

d_gene: NA
len: 9
v_gene: TRBV29-1
j_gene: TRBJ1-2
abundance: many
CDR3nt: TGCAGCGAAGGCGATGGCTACACCTTC
CDR3aa: CSEGDGYTF

d_gene: TRBD2
len: 17
v_gene: TRBV24-1
j_gene: TRBJ2-3
abundance: few
CDR3nt: TGTGCCACCAGTGACAGACGACTAGCGGGAAGGACAGATACGCAGTATTTT
CDR3aa: CATSDRRLAGRTDTQYF

d_gene: NA
len: 16
v_gene: TRBV27
j_gene: TRBJ1-1
abundance: NA
CDR3nt: TGTGCCAGCAGTTTATTTCGGGGGGCCATTAACACTGAAGCTTTCTTT
CDR3aa: CASSLFRGAINTEAFF

d_gene: TRBD2
len: 14
v_gene: TRBV20-1
j_gene: TRBJ2-2
abundance: few
CDR3nt: TGCAGTGCTAGAAACTCGGGGGGGGCCGGGGAGCTGTTTTTT
CDR3aa: CSARNSGGAGELFF

d_gene: TRBD2
len: 14
v_gene: TRBV9
j_gene: TRBJ2-2
abundance: NA
CDR3nt: TGTGCCAGCAGCGGGACTAGCGACTTTTGGGAGCTGTTTTTT
CDR3aa: CASSGTSDFWELFF

d_gene: NA
len: 14
v_gene: TRBV5-4
j_gene: TRBJ2-2
abundance: NA
CDR3nt: TGTGCCAGCAGCTCTCCTGAGAGCACCGGGGAGCTGTTTTTT
CDR3aa: CASSSPESTGELFF

d_gene: NA
len: 13
v_gene: TRBV5-1
j_gene: TRBJ1-1
abundance: many
CDR3nt: TGCGCCAGCAGCTTGGCGGGGAACACTGAAGCTTTCTTT
CDR3aa: CASSLAGNTEAFF

d_gene: NA
len: 16
v_gene: TRBV4-3
j_gene: TRBJ2-1
abundance: NA
CDR3nt: TGCGCCAGCAGGCAAGGACTCCTAGGGACGGACAATGAGCAGTTCTTC
CDR3aa: CASRQGLLGTDNEQFF

d_gene: NA
len: 15
v_gene: TRBV5-1
j_gene: TRBJ2-7
abundance: few
CDR3nt: TGCGCCAGCAGCCTCCGCATGACTAGTTTCTACGAGCAGTACTTC
CDR3aa: CASSLRMTSFYEQYF

d_gene: NA
len: 16
v_gene: TRBV7-2
j_gene: TRBJ2-7
abundance: NA
CDR3nt: TGTGCCAGCAGCTTTCGGAAGGGGAAAAGCTCCTACGAGCAGTACTTC
CDR3aa: CASSFRKGKSSYEQYF

d_gene: TRBD1
len: 14
v_gene: TRBV7-9
j_gene: TRBJ2-4
abundance: NA
CDR3nt: TGTGCCAGCAGCTTAAGGACAGGGGGGGACATTCAGTACTTC
CDR3aa: CASSLRTGGDIQYF

d_gene: NA
len: 14
v_gene: TRBV12-3/TRBV12-4
j_gene: TRBJ1-5
abundance: many
CDR3nt: TGTGCCAGCAGTTTCTCAGGGAGGGATCAGCCCCAGCATTTT
CDR3aa: CASSFSGRDQPQHF

d_gene: TRBD1
len: 17
v_gene: TRBV4-1
j_gene: TRBJ2-1
abundance: many
CDR3nt: TGCGCCAGCAGCCAACGCCCTGGACAGGGGCCTTACAATGAGCAGTTCTTC
CDR3aa: CASSQRPGQGPYNEQFF

d_gene: TRBD2
len: 16
v_gene: TRBV5-1
j_gene: TRBJ2-3
abundance: few
CDR3nt: TGCGCCAGCAGCTTGGCTTGGGAAGCGGGGACAGATACGCAGTATTTT
CDR3aa: CASSLAWEAGTDTQYF

d_gene: TRBD1
len: 13
v_gene: TRBV12-3/TRBV12-4
j_gene: TRBJ2-1
abundance: NA
CDR3nt: TGTGCCAGCAGTCACACCGGGACAGGGGGCGCGATCTTC
CDR3aa: CASSHTGTGGAIF

d_gene: TRBD1
len: 17
v_gene: TRBV4-2
j_gene: TRBJ2-5
abundance: few
CDR3nt: TGTGCCAGCAGCCAAGGTGCCTGGACAGGAAACCAAGAGACCCAGTACTTC
CDR3aa: CASSQGAWTGNQETQYF

d_gene: NA
len: 15
v_gene: TRBV12-3/TRBV12-4
j_gene: TRBJ2-1
abundance: NA
CDR3nt: TGTGCCAGCAGCCCGTGGAGGGGCTCCTACAATGAGCAGTTCTTC
CDR3aa: CASSPWRGSYNEQFF

d_gene: NA
len: 12
v_gene: TRBV7-9
j_gene: TRBJ2-2
abundance: few
CDR3nt: TGTGCCAGCAGATTCTTCGGCGGGGAGCTGTTTTTT
CDR3aa: CASRFFGGELFF

d_gene: NA
len: 12
v_gene: TRBV7-6
j_gene: TRBJ1-1
abundance: NA
CDR3nt: TGTGCCAGCAGCTCCACGAGGGCTGAAGCTTTCTTT
CDR3aa: CASSSTRAEAFF

d_gene: NA
len: 13
v_gene: TRBV3-1
j_gene: TRBJ2-7
abundance: few
CDR3nt: TGTGCCAGCAGCTCGGGGGCCTACTACGAGCAGTACTTC
CDR3aa: CASSSGAYYEQYF

d_gene: TRBD1
len: 15
v_gene: TRBV5-5
j_gene: TRBJ2-3
abundance: NA
CDR3nt: TGTGCCAGCAGCTTCCTCAGGGGGCAAACAGATACGCAGTATTTT
CDR3aa: CASSFLRGQTDTQYF

d_gene: NA
len: 15
v_gene: TRBV19
j_gene: TRBJ1-1
abundance: few
CDR3nt: TGTGCCAGTAGTATAAACGGATGGGCCGGCACTGAAGCTTTCTTT
CDR3aa: CASSINGWAGTEAFF

d_gene: TRBD1
len: 17
v_gene: TRBV10-2
j_gene: TRBJ1-1
abundance: NA
CDR3nt: TGCGCCAGCAGTGACGGGGGGACAGCCTACATGAACACTGAAGCTTTCTTT
CDR3aa: CASSDGGTAYMNTEAFF

d_gene: TRBD2
len: 16
v_gene: TRBV7-2
j_gene: TRBJ2-7
abundance: NA
CDR3nt: TGTGCCAGCAGCTTAGGTAGCGGGAGCTTAACCTACGAGCAGTACTTC
CDR3aa: CASSLGSGSLTYEQYF

d_gene: TRBD2
len: 15
v_gene: TRBV7-9
j_gene: TRBJ2-3
abundance: NA
CDR3nt: TGTGCCAGCAGCTTAGCGGGAGGGCCTTCAGATACGCAGTATTTT
CDR3aa: CASSLAGGPSDTQYF

d_gene: NA
len: 15
v_gene: TRBV7-9
j_gene: TRBJ1-1
abundance: many
CDR3nt: TGTGCCAGCAGCTTAGCGCAGGGGATGAACACTGAAGCTTTCTTT
CDR3aa: CASSLAQGMNTEAFF

d_gene: TRBD2
len: 15
v_gene: TRBV27
j_gene: TRBJ2-1
abundance: few
CDR3nt: TGTGCCAGCAGGGGGGGACTAGCGGCTTACAATGAGCAGTTCTTC
CDR3aa: CASRGGLAAYNEQFF

d_gene: NA
len: 15
v_gene: TRBV11-3
j_gene: TRBJ2-7
abundance: few
CDR3nt: TGTGCCAGCAGCTTAGTCGGGGATTGGGCCTACGAGCAGTACTTC
CDR3aa: CASSLVGDWAYEQYF

d_gene: NA
len: 15
v_gene: TRBV7-9
j_gene: TRBJ2-3
abundance: few
CDR3nt: TGTGCCAGCAGCTTACGGAGCGGGAGCACAGATACGCAGTATTTT
CDR3aa: CASSLRSGSTDTQYF

d_gene: TRBD2
len: 16
v_gene: TRBV7-6
j_gene: TRBJ2-1
abundance: NA
CDR3nt: TGTGCCAGCAGCTTAGTTTCCCTAGCGGGGGTATATGAGCAGTTCTTC
CDR3aa: CASSLVSLAGVYEQFF

d_gene: TRBD2
len: 16
v_gene: TRBV14
j_gene: TRBJ2-5
abundance: many
CDR3nt: TGTGCCAGCAGCCAGACGCTAGCGGTACTAGGGGAGACCCAGTACTTC
CDR3aa: CASSQTLAVLGETQYF

d_gene: NA
len: 15
v_gene: TRBV7-8
j_gene: TRBJ2-5
abundance: NA
CDR3nt: TGTGCCAGCAGCCGAGGAGCAAGGCGACAAGAGACCCAGTACTTC
CDR3aa: CASSRGARRQETQYF

d_gene: NA
len: 15
v_gene: TRBV29-1
j_gene: TRBJ2-5
abundance: many
CDR3nt: TGCAGCGTTATTCCCCTGGCTAGCGCCCAAGAGACCCAGTACTTC
CDR3aa: CSVIPLASAQETQYF

d_gene: TRBD1
len: 15
v_gene: TRBV7-9
j_gene: TRBJ2-2
abundance: few
CDR3nt: TGTGCCAGCAGCAGCCGACAGGGGCGGACCGGGGAGCTGTTTTTT
CDR3aa: CASSSRQGRTGELFF

d_gene: NA
len: 14
v_gene: TRBV7-3
j_gene: TRBJ2-2
abundance: few
CDR3nt: TGTGCCAGCAGCTTAATGTTCCCCACCGGGGAGCTGTTTTTT
CDR3aa: CASSLMFPTGELFF

d_gene: NA
len: 12
v_gene: TRBV25-1
j_gene: TRBJ2-7
abundance: few
CDR3nt: TGTGCCAGCAGTGAGGGTGACTACGAGCAGTACTTC
CDR3aa: CASSEGDYEQYF

d_gene: TRBD2
len: 13
v_gene: TRBV7-8
j_gene: TRBJ2-7
abundance: few
CDR3nt: TGTGCCAGCAGCCCCCGACTAGCCGGCGAGCAGTACTTC
CDR3aa: CASSPRLAGEQYF